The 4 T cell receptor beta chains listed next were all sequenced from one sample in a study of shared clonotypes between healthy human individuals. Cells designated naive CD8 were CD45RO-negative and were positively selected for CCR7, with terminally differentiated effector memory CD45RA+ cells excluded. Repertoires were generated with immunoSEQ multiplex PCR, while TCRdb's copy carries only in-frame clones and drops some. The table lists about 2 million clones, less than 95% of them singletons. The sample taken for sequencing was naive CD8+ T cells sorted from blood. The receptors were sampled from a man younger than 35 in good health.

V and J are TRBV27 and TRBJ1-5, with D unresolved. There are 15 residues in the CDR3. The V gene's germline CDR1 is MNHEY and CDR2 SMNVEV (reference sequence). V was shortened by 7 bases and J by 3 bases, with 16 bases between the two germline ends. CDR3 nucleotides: TGTGCCAGCACTCTCCCTGGAGGATTCAATCAGCCCCAGCATTTT. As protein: CASTLPGGFNQPQHF.

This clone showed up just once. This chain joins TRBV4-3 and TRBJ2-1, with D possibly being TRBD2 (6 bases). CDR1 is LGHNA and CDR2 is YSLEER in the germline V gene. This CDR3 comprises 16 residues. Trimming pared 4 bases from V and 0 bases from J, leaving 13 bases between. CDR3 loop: CASSPRLGGSYNEQFF. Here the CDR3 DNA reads TGCGCCAGCAGCCCGAGACTGGGGGGCTCCTACAATGAGCAGTTCTTC.

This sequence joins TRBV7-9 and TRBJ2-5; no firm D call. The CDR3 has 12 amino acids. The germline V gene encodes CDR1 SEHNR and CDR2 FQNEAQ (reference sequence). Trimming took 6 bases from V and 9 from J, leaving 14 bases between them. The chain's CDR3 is CASRPVVDAQYF. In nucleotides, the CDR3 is TGTGCCAGCAGACCAGTCGTTGATGCCCAGTACTTC.

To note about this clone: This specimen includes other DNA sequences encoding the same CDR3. CDR3 sequence: CASSLQGLYGYTF. As DNA, the CDR3 is TGTGCCAGCAGCCTACAAGGACTCTATGGCTACACCTTC. The chain employs TRBV7-9 and TRBJ1-2; D not resolved. This CDR3 has 13 residues. CDR1 SEHNR and CDR2 FQNEAQ come from the germline V gene (reference sequence). V lost 5 bases and J 4 bases, leaving 11 bases between the germline ends. Combining the CDR3 with reference TRBV7-9 and TRBJ1-2 gives the whole variable domain DTGVSQNPRHKITKRGQNVTFRCDPISEHNRLYWYRQTLGQGPEFLTYFQNEAQLEKSRLLSDRFSAERPKGSFSTLEIQRTEQGDSAMYLCASSLQGLYGYTFGSGTRLTVV.